This TCR beta chain derives from a study of T cell repertoires in cytomegalovirus infection. For the study at large: HLA-B-restricted CMV epitopes that are well studied, plus recently identified HLA-C-restricted ones, were used by the study. From public TCR beta signatures came an indication of both CMV infection and matching HLA type. Whole-study results and caveats: HLA-C-restricted TCR beta clonotypes specific for CMV led the ex vivo response. Public TCR beta family frequency separated CMV-and-HLA carriers, including in an independent cohort.

Germline-derived CDR1 and CDR2 are DFQATT and SNEGSKA (reference sequence). The V and J ends lost 5 bases and 4 bases respectively, with 18 bases between them. CDR3 length: 15 amino acids. MiXCR was run by TCRdb on the reads, yielding one entry per CDR3 protein. The sample lists under 30,000 distinct CDR3 sequences; approximately 22% were seen once. To note about this clonotype: Its cognate antigen is unknown.

This rearrangement joins TRBV20-1 to TRBJ2-1; TRBD1 is a possible D gene (6 bases). The source of this sequence is a human donor in good health (CMV status not recorded). Some clones in this sample may be carry-over from other donors' samples. Source: CD8+ T cells from cultured PBMCs, taken from culture after CMV antigen stimulation. The DNA of the CDR3 is TGCAGTGCTGGACGCGGACAGAGTATTTACAATGAGCAGTTCTTC. The encoded protein is CSAGRGQSIYNEQFF.